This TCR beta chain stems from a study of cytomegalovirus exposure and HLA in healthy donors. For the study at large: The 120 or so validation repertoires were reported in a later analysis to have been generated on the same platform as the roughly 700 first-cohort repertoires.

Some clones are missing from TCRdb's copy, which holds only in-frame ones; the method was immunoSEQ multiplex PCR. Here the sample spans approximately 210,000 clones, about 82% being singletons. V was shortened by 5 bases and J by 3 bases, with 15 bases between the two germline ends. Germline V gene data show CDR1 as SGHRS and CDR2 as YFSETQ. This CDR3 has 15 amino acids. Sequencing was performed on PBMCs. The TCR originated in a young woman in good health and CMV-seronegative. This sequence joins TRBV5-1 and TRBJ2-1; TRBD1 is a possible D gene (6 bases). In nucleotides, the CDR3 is TGCGCCAGCAGTTCACAGGGTAGTTTCTACAATGAGCAGTTCTTC. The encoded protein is CASSSQGSFYNEQFF.